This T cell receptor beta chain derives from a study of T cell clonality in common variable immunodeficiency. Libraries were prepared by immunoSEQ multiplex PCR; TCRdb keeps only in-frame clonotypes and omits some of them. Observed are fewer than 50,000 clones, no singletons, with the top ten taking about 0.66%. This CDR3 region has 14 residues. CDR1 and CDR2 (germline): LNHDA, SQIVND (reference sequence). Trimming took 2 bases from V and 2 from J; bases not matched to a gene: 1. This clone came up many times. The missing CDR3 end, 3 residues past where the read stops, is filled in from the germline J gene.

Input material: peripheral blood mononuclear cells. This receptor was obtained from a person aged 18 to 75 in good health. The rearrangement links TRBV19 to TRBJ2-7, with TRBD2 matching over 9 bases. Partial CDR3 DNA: TGTGCCAGTAGTATAATAGCGGGAGCCTACGAG. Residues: CASSIIAGAYE. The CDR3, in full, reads CASSIIAGAYEQYF. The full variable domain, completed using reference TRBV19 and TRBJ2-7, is DGGITQSPKYLFRKEGQNVTLSCEQNLNHDAMYWYRQDPGQGLRLIYYSQIVNDFQKGDIAEGYSVSREKKESFPLTVTSAQKNPTAFYLCASSIIAGAYEQYFGPGTRLTVT.